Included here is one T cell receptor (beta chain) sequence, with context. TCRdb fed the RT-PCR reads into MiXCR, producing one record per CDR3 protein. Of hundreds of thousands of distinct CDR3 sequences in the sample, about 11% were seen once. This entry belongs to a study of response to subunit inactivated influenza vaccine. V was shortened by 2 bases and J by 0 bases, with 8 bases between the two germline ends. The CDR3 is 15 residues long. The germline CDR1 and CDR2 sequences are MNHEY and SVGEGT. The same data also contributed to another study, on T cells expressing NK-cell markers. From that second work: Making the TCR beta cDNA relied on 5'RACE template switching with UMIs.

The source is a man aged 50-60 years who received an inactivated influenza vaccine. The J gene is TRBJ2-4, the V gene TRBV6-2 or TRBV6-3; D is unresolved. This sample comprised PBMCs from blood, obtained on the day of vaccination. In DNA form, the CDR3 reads TGTGCCAGCAGTTACGACAACTTAGCCAAAAACATTCAGTACTTC. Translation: CASSYDNLAKNIQYF.